Each of the 11 T cell receptor beta chains below was sequenced from the same sample in a study of Graves' ophthalmopathy and Graves' hyperthyroidism. Investigators amplified TCR beta CDR3 regions from RNA transcripts. First-round RT-PCR relied on HTBI primers, and a second-round multiplex PCR came next. MiXCR was run by TCRdb on the multiplex PCR reads, yielding one entry per CDR3 protein. The sample lists around 36,000 distinct CDR3 sequences, 50% seen once, with approximately 25% in the top ten. Sequenced input: peripheral blood. Every receptor here comes from an adult woman with stable Graves' hyperthyroidism.

Notes on this clonotype: This CDR3 is missing its conserved last phenylalanine or tryptophan, likely due to a read error. The chain couples TRBV24-1 to TRBJ2-5; 7 bases are a match to TRBD2. Germline V gives CDR1 KGHDR, CDR2 SFDVKD. The CDR3 length is 15 residues. J lost 11 bases, V lost 3 bases, and 14 bases had no gene match. CDR3 region: CATSDSRGVRGEQYL. CDR3 DNA: TGTGCCACCAGTGATAGCCGGGGGGTGAGAGGTGAGCAGTACCTC.

This clonotype occurred many times. The V gene is TRBV5-1, the J gene TRBJ2-7; 8 bases fit TRBD1. Losses at the gene ends were 4 bases for V and 0 bases for J; bases not matched to a gene: 9. Germline-derived CDR1 and CDR2 are SGHRS and YFSETQ. The CDR3 runs to 16 residues. The CDR3 DNA follows: TGCGCCAGCAGCAGACCCGGGACAGGCCTCTCCTACGAGCAGTACTTC. As protein: CASSRPGTGLSYEQYF.

V and J are TRBV5-5 and TRBJ2-5; 10 bases align to TRBD1. The CDR3 is made up of 16 amino acids. V was clipped by 3 bases and J by 5 bases; unmatched bases: 10. CDR1 and CDR2 (germline): SGHKS, YYEKEE (reference sequence). The DNA for the CDR3 is TGTGCCAGCAGCTCCAATCCGGGACAGGGGACTGAGACCCAGTACTTC. Encoded protein: CASSSNPGQGTETQYF. Drawing the rest from reference TRBV5-5 and TRBJ2-5, the complete variable domain is DAGVTQSPTHLIKTRGQQVTLRCSPISGHKSVSWYQQVLGQGPQFIFQYYEKEERGRGNFPDRFSARQFPNYSSELNVNALLLGDSALYLCASSSNPGQGTETQYFGPGTRLLVL.

This rearrangement joins TRBV7-6 to TRBJ1-2, with 7 bases that match TRBD1. With 0 bases clipped from V and 4 bases from J, the junction kept 5 bases outside the gene matches. CDR1 is SGHVS, CDR2 FNYEAQ, per germline. CDR3 length: 15 amino acids. The CDR3 nucleotides read TGTGCCAGCAGCTTAGCCACAGGGGTCTCCTATGGCTACACCTTC. As protein: CASSLATGVSYGYTF.

This clonotype was observed many times. This rearrangement joins TRBV13 to TRBJ1-2; 12 nucleotides line up with TRBD1. Trimming removed 2 bases from V and 7 bases from J; junction bases left unmatched: 8. CDR3 length equals 16 residues. The germline gives CDR1 PRHDT, CDR2 FYEKMQ (reference sequence). The CDR3 sequence: CASSLLGQGAAGGYTF. The DNA of the CDR3 is TGTGCCAGCAGCTTATTGGGACAGGGGGCGGCCGGTGGCTACACCTTC.

This sequence joins TRBV25-1 and TRBJ2-6; D gene uncertain. The germline V gene encodes CDR1 MGHDK and CDR2 SYGVNS. The CDR3 is 13 amino acids. V gave up 3 bases and J gave up 3 bases, with 3 bases separating them. For the CDR3, the DNA is TGTGCCAGCAGTGATCATGGGGCCAACGTCCTGACTTTC. Translation: CASSDHGANVLTF.

The rearrangement uses TRBV5-1 and TRBJ2-7; no clear D. The CDR3 length is 14 residues. Germline loops: CDR1 SGHRS, CDR2 YFSETQ. Trimming pared 2 bases from V and 2 bases from J, leaving 11 bases between. The CDR3 loop is CASSFGGVTYEQYF. The CDR3 nucleotides read TGCGCCAGCAGCTTCGGCGGAGTAACCTACGAGCAGTACTTC.

This clonotype has at least ten counts. The gene calls are TRBV30 and TRBJ2-7; D uncertain. The CDR3 has 14 residues. V was shortened by 0 bases and J by 6 bases, with 15 bases between the two germline ends. Germline V gene sequence: CDR1 GTSNPN, CDR2 SVGIG (reference sequence). The CDR3 protein is CAWSVLLFSLEQYF. CDR3 DNA: TGTGCCTGGAGTGTGCTCCTGTTCTCGCTCGAGCAGTACTTC.

This rearrangement joins TRBV6-5 to TRBJ2-7; 7 nucleotides align to TRBD1. After removal of 5 bases from V and 1 base from J, the junction contained 8 bases not matched to a gene. The germline V gene encodes CDR1 MNHEY and CDR2 SVGAGI. This CDR3 has 15 amino acids. Here the CDR3 reads CASSGPGQLSYEQYF. The CDR3 coding sequence is TGTGCCAGCAGTGGACCGGGACAGCTGTCCTACGAGCAGTACTTC.

This clonotype is a singleton in its sample. The chain carries TRBV15 and TRBJ1-2, with 7 nucleotides matching TRBD1. CDR3 size: 14 residues. Trimming removed 3 bases from V and 8 bases from J; junction bases left unmatched: 9. Germline V gene sequence: CDR1 LNHNV, CDR2 YYDKDF (reference sequence). The CDR3 here is CATSSPDRTRGYTF. The CDR3, as DNA: TGTGCCACCAGCAGCCCGGACAGGACGAGGGGCTACACCTTC.

The chain recombines TRBV6-6 with TRBJ2-1; D tentatively fits TRBD1 or TRBD2 (5 bases each). The CDR3 consists of 14 residues. With 5 bases removed from V and 6 bases from J, the gap between germline ends came to 14 bases. CDR1 is MNHNY and CDR2 is SVGAGI in the germline V gene (reference sequence). The CDR3 protein is CASSHGTHGNEQFF. CDR3 nucleotide sequence: TGTGCCAGCAGTCACGGGACCCACGGCAATGAGCAGTTCTTC.